This T cell receptor beta chain comes out of a study of cytomegalovirus exposure and HLA in healthy donors. Researchers ran the PCR with 60 Vbeta and 13 Jbeta primers. This table comes from immunoSEQ multiplex PCR, and its TCRdb copy is limited to in-frame clones, with some not included. The sample yields 150,000 to 200,000 clones, approximately 85% seen once. The V gene end was trimmed by 3 bases and the J gene end by 5 bases; junction bases not matched to a gene: 8. This CDR3 spans 16 amino acids. CDR1 and CDR2 from the germline V gene are SGDLS and YYNGEE. What was sequenced was PBMCs. The receptor's source is a man aged 18 to 30 in good health and CMV-seropositive. This chain joins TRBV9 and TRBJ2-3, with 11 bases that match TRBD2. CDR3 coding DNA: TGTGCCAGCAGCGCCATAGCGGGGGGGAAGGGAGATACGCAGTATTTT. Translated: CASSAIAGGKGDTQYF.